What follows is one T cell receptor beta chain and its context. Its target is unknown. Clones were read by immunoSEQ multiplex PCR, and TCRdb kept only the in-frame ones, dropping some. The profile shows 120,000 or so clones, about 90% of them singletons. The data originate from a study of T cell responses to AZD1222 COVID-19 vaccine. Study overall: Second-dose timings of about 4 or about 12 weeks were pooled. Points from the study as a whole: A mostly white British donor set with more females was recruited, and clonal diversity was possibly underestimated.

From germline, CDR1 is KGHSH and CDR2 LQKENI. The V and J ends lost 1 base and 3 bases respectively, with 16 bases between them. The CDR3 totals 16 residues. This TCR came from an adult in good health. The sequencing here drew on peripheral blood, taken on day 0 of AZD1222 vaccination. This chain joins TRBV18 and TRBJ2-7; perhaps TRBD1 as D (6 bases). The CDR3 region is CASSPRGPVGIYEQYF. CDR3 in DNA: TGTGCCAGCTCACCACGGGGGCCGGTGGGGATCTACGAGCAGTACTTC.